One sample yielded the 8 T cell receptor beta chains listed below, sequenced in a study of shared clonotypes between healthy human individuals. The protocol was immunoSEQ multiplex PCR, while the TCRdb copy is restricted to in-frame clones and leaves out a portion. The sample holds approximately 1,500,000 clones, roughly 96% seen once. Sequenced input: naive CD4+ T cells sorted from blood. As for subset: CD45RA+ positively selected. These receptors all come from a young man in good health.

V gene TRBV21-1 combines with J gene TRBJ1-2. TRBV21-1 represents a pseudogene. The CDR3 sequence is 14 residues long. The CDR3 is CASSKELDGCGYTF. As DNA, the CDR3 is TGTGCCAGCAGCAAAGAGCTGGACGGGTGCGGCTACACCTTC.

The chain has TRBV18 and TRBJ2-1, with TRBD1 identical over 9 bases. This CDR3 contains 16 residues. J lost 8 bases, V lost 3 bases, and 11 bases had no gene match. Germline CDR1 reads KGHSH; CDR2 reads LQKENI. The CDR3 sequence is CASSPLPGQGTDEQFF. The CDR3 nucleotides are TGTGCCAGCTCACCCTTACCGGGACAGGGCACCGATGAGCAGTTCTTC.

The chain is built from TRBV5-6 and TRBJ2-3; the D is unclear. V gave up 3 bases and J gave up 1 base, with 12 bases separating them. CDR3 length: 15 residues. Germline loops: CDR1 SGHDT, CDR2 YYEEEE. In DNA, the CDR3 is TGTGCCAGCAGCTCCGCCCCCCTTGGCACAGATACGCAGTATTTT. This translates into CASSSAPLGTDTQYF.

J is TRBJ2-7 and V is TRBV6-5; D is unclear. This CDR3 is 14 amino acids long. V shed 2 bases and J shed 2 bases, with 10 bases lying between them. CDR1 is MNHEY and CDR2 is SVGAGI in the germline V gene. CDR3 residues: CASSYDKNPYEQYF. The CDR3 DNA follows: TGTGCCAGCAGTTACGACAAGAACCCCTACGAGCAGTACTTC.

The J gene is TRBJ1-1, the V gene TRBV20-1; tentative D call: TRBD1 (6 bases). This CDR3 contains 11 residues. Germline loops: CDR1 DFQATT, CDR2 SNEGSKA (reference sequence). V lost 7 bases, J lost 7 bases, and 13 bases lay in between. CDR3 residues: CSVTQGLEAFF. The DNA of the CDR3 is TGCAGTGTTACCCAGGGGCTTGAAGCTTTCTTT.

The genes are TRBV10-3 and TRBJ2-5; no firm D call. The CDR3 runs 16 residues. Germline loops: CDR1 ENHRY, CDR2 SYGVKD. V gave up 0 bases and J gave up 4 bases, with 15 bases separating them. The CDR3 nucleotides read TGTGCCATCAGTGAGTCGACTTCTAGATCGGCAGAGACCCAGTACTTC. Its translation: CAISESTSRSAETQYF.

This clone was seen once. V and J are TRBV2 and TRBJ1-5, with 8 bases identical to TRBD1. After removal of 4 bases from V and 0 bases from J, the junction contained 14 bases not matched to a gene. Germline CDR1 reads SNHLY; CDR2 reads FYNNEI. The CDR3 covers 19 residues. The CDR3 is CASSVGRTDRALSNQPQHF. In DNA form, the CDR3 reads TGTGCCAGCAGTGTAGGAAGAACGGACAGGGCCCTTAGCAATCAGCCCCAGCATTTT.

In its sample, this clone was seen once. The same CDR3 can be traced to other DNA sequences in this sample. This chain links TRBV28 with TRBJ2-7, with D maybe TRBD2 (5 bases). The length of the CDR3 is 12 residues. Trimming shortened V by 3 bases and J by 3 bases, and 6 bases separated the two germline ends. CDR1 and CDR2 (germline): MDHEN, SYDVKM. The CDR3 nucleotides are TGTGCCAGCAGTTTCGGGGTCTACGAGCAGTACTTC. Protein: CASSFGVYEQYF. Full variable domain (remainder filled in from reference TRBV28 and TRBJ2-7): DVKVTQSSRYLVKRTGEKVFLECVQDMDHENMFWYRQDPGLGLRLIYFSYDVKMKEKGDIPEGYSVSREKKERFSLILESASTNQTSMYLCASSFGVYEQYFGPGTRLTVT.